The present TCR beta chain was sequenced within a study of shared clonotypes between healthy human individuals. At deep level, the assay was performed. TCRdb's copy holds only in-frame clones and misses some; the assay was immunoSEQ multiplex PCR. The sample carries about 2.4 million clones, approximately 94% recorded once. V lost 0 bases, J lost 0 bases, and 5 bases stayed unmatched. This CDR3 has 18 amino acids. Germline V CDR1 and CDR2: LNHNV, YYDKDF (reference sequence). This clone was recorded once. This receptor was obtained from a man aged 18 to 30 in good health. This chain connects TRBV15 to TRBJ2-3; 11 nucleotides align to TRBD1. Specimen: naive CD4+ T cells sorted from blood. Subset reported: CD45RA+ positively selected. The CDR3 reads CATSREKGTGGSTDTQYF. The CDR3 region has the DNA TGTGCCACCAGCAGAGAGAAAGGGACAGGGGGTAGCACAGATACGCAGTATTTT.